What follows are 32 T cell receptor beta chains derived from one specimen sequenced in a study of response to subunit inactivated influenza vaccine. TCRdb independently ran MiXCR on the RT-PCR reads; one entry per CDR3 protein. The sample has around 850,000 distinct CDR3 sequences, about 18% seen once. The source material was PBMCs from blood, sampled 4 to 6 days after vaccination. The receptors stem from a man aged 50-59 years who received an inactivated influenza vaccine.

The rearrangement links TRBV29-1 to TRBJ1-2; 9 nucleotides agree with TRBD1. V was pared by 7 bases and J by 7 bases, with 16 bases of the junction left unmatched. Germline V gives CDR1 SQVTM, CDR2 ANQGSEA. CDR3 size: 15 residues. Here the CDR3 reads CSARDTGGPLSGYTF. The CDR3 DNA is TGCAGCGCACGGGATACAGGGGGCCCGTTGTCTGGCTACACCTTC.

This clonotype was observed a few times. The chain has TRBV10-3 and TRBJ2-7; D unresolved. CDR1 and CDR2 (germline): ENHRY, SYGVKD. The CDR3 spans 13 residues. The ends were cut back, 6 bases at V and 3 bases at J, with 12 bases in the middle. The CDR3 is CAIRGRDGYEQYF. DNA of the CDR3: TGTGCCATCAGGGGCCGTGACGGCTACGAGCAGTACTTC.

This clonotype has a handful of counts. This chain uses TRBV7-3 with TRBJ2-2; TRBD2 aligns across 13 bases. This CDR3 is 16 amino acids long. Germline-derived CDR1 and CDR2 are SGHTA and FQGTGA. V was clipped by 5 bases and J by 6 bases; unmatched bases: 6. The CDR3 is CASSPTSGRASGELFF. Here the CDR3 DNA reads TGTGCCAGCAGCCCCACTAGCGGGAGGGCCTCCGGGGAGCTGTTTTTT.

This clonotype was found a few times. This chain joins TRBV27 and TRBJ2-7, with TRBD2 matching 8 bases. Germline V gene lookup returns CDR1 MNHEY and CDR2 SMNVEV (reference sequence). The CDR3 totals 17 residues. The V gene end was trimmed by 2 bases and the J gene end by 2 bases; junction bases not matched to a gene: 11. CDR3 nucleotides: TGTGCCAGCAGTTTAAAGAAGTCGGGGGGGATAGCCTACGAGCAGTACTTC. This sequence encodes CASSLKKSGGIAYEQYF.

The chain carries TRBV20-1 and TRBJ2-3, with 8 bases identical to TRBD1. V shed 6 bases, J shed 1 base, and the junction held 12 bases outside the gene matches. Germline CDR1 and CDR2: DFQATT and SNEGSKA (reference sequence). CDR3 size: 16 residues. This CDR3 reads CSAHPLTGVRTDTQYF. The CDR3 coding sequence is TGCAGTGCCCACCCCCTGACAGGGGTACGCACAGATACGCAGTATTTT.

This chain connects TRBV20-1 to TRBJ2-7; 10 bases are shared with TRBD2. The ends lost 6 bases at V and 0 bases at J; junction bases unmatched: 8. The germline V gene has CDR1 DFQATT and CDR2 SNEGSKA (reference sequence). The CDR3 loop spans 15 amino acids. CDR3 region: CSAPDSGRSSYEQYF. DNA for the CDR3: TGCAGTGCCCCCGATAGCGGGAGGAGCTCCTACGAGCAGTACTTC.

This clonotype was seen more than once but under ten times. The chain combines TRBV20-1 with TRBJ2-7, with 11 bases lining up with TRBD2. This CDR3 is 17 amino acids long. Germline assignment: CDR1 DFQATT and CDR2 SNEGSKA (reference sequence). Trimming took 1 base from V and 3 from J; bases not matched to a gene: 11. The CDR3 bases are TGCAGTGCTAGAGCTTGGGCCGGGACTAGCGGCGGCTACGAGCAGTACTTC. This codes for CSARAWAGTSGGYEQYF.

Concerning this clonotype itself: This sequence may be a read error, since a much larger clone differs from it by one base. J is TRBJ2-5 and V is TRBV20-1, with 9 bases fitting TRBD1. Germline assignment: CDR1 DFQATT and CDR2 SNEGSKA (reference sequence). This CDR3 contains 16 residues. The CDR3 coding sequence is TGCAGTGCTAGAGGGGACGACAGGGGGTACCAAGAGACCCATTACTTC. It yields the protein CSARGDDRGYQETHYF.

CDR3: CASSPVAGSSYEQYF. The CDR3 DNA is TGTGCCAGCAGCCCCGTTGCCGGGTCGTCCTACGAGCAGTACTTC. This sequence joins TRBV6-2 or TRBV6-3 and TRBJ2-7; the D is unclear. The CDR3 loop spans 15 amino acids. Germline loops: CDR1 MNHEY, CDR2 SVGEGT. Trimming shortened V by 6 bases and J by 1 base, and 16 bases separated the two germline ends.

The rearrangement links TRBV29-1 to TRBJ2-5; no clear D. This CDR3 has 12 residues. V lost 4 bases and J 2 bases, leaving 8 bases between the germline ends. Germline loops: CDR1 SQVTM, CDR2 ANQGSEA. The CDR3 DNA is TGCAGCGTTGTATCCGTTCAAGAGACCCAGTACTTC. Protein product: CSVVSVQETQYF.

The chain combines TRBV11-2 with TRBJ1-3; possible D gene TRBD1, 5 bases. V was trimmed by 2 bases and J by 4 bases, leaving 18 bases between them. The V gene's germline CDR1 is SGHAT and CDR2 FQNNGV. The CDR3 has 17 amino acids. The CDR3 loop is CASSLPSGTSTGNTIYF. The DNA for the CDR3 is TGTGCCAGCAGCTTACCCTCCGGGACGAGCACCGGAAACACCATATATTTT.

This sequence joins TRBV14 and TRBJ2-1; tentatively, D is TRBD2 (5 bases). This CDR3 is 11 amino acids long. Germline CDR1 reads SGHDN; CDR2 reads FVKESK. Trimming removed 8 bases from V and 9 bases from J, with 11 bases in between. CDR3 region: CASSGGFEQFF. The CDR3 DNA follows: TGTGCCAGCTCAGGAGGCTTTGAGCAGTTCTTC.

This chain joins TRBV12-3 or TRBV12-4 and TRBJ2-1; 8 bases align to TRBD2. This CDR3 spans 12 amino acids. Losses at the gene ends were 5 bases for V and 10 bases for J; bases not matched to a gene: 4. CDR3 region: CASSPIAGEQFF. CDR3 in DNA: TGTGCCAGCAGTCCTATAGCGGGAGAGCAGTTCTTC.

The chain joins TRBV4-3 to TRBJ2-7; D call uncertain. The ends were cut back, 0 bases at V and 2 bases at J, with 8 bases in the middle. Germline loops: CDR1 LGHNA, CDR2 YSLEER. The CDR3 spans 14 residues. CDR3: CASSQDSRAYEQYF. CDR3 nucleotide sequence: TGCGCCAGCAGCCAAGATTCACGCGCCTACGAGCAGTACTTC.

The chain has TRBV20-1 and TRBJ2-7, with 7 bases that match TRBD2. The CDR3 covers 17 residues. After removal of 0 bases from V and 6 bases from J, the junction contained 17 bases not matched to a gene. Germline lookup yields CDR1 DFQATT and CDR2 SNEGSKA (reference sequence). CDR3 nucleotide sequence: TGCAGTGCTAGAGATTACGGCGGGAGAGGCGGAGTTGCCGAGCAGTACTTC. Residues: CSARDYGGRGGVAEQYF.

This clonotype came up a few times. V usage is TRBV15 and J usage is TRBJ2-7; D perhaps matches TRBD1 (5 bases). V lost 6 bases to trimming and J lost 2 bases, with 14 bases between them. Germline V gives CDR1 LNHNV, CDR2 YYDKDF (reference sequence). The CDR3 loop spans 14 amino acids. The CDR3 loop reads CATRTAGHTYEQYF. As DNA, the CDR3 is TGTGCCACCAGAACGGCAGGGCATACCTACGAGCAGTACTTC. The full variable domain, its missing parts supplied by reference TRBV15 and TRBJ2-7, is DAMVIQNPRYQVTQFGKPVTLSCSQTLNHNVMYWYQQKSSQAPKLLFHYYDKDFNNEADTPDNFQSRRPNTSFCFLDIRSPGLGDTAMYLCATRTAGHTYEQYFGPGTRLTVT.

Only a few counts were recorded for this clonotype. The chain carries TRBV10-3 and TRBJ1-1; tentative D call: TRBD1 (5 bases). This CDR3 has 13 amino acids. The V gene's germline CDR1 is ENHRY and CDR2 SYGVKD. V dropped 6 bases and J dropped 5 bases, with 13 bases sitting between them. CDR3: CAIRSTAGTEAFF. The CDR3 DNA reads TGTGCCATCAGGTCGACAGCGGGGACTGAAGCTTTCTTT.

The chain employs TRBV5-5 and TRBJ2-1; 9 nucleotides agree with TRBD2. The V gene's germline CDR1 is SGHKS and CDR2 YYEKEE (reference sequence). The V gene end was trimmed by 2 bases and the J gene end by 5 bases; junction bases not matched to a gene: 11. The CDR3 length is 17 residues. The CDR3 loop is CASSLGPGGRGDNEQFF. CDR3 coding DNA: TGTGCCAGCAGCTTAGGTCCTGGCGGGAGGGGTGACAATGAGCAGTTCTTC.

This clonotype turned up a few times. The chain uses TRBV7-2 and TRBJ2-4; TRBD2 agrees at 7 bases. This CDR3 comprises 14 residues. Per the germline V gene, CDR1 is SGHTA and CDR2 is FQGNSA. V was pared by 5 bases and J by 9 bases, with 10 bases of the junction left unmatched. The CDR3: CASSPRGGAVIQYF. For the CDR3, the DNA is TGTGCCAGCAGCCCCCGGGGAGGGGCTGTCATTCAGTACTTC.

This chain links TRBV5-1 with TRBJ2-5; 11 bases are a match to TRBD2. CDR1 is SGHRS, CDR2 YFSETQ, per germline. This CDR3 has 16 amino acids. Germline trimming cut 4 bases from V and 2 bases from J; bases unmatched to any gene: 7. CDR3 protein: CASSRGTSGRQETQYF. The CDR3 DNA follows: TGCGCCAGCAGCCGGGGGACTAGCGGACGACAAGAGACCCAGTACTTC.

In its sample, this clonotype was seen a few times. V is TRBV7-2 and J is TRBJ2-4; D perhaps matches TRBD1 (7 bases). The CDR3 runs to 20 residues. The V gene lost 0 bases and the J gene lost 4 bases, with 25 bases spanning the gap. In germline, CDR1 is SGHTA, CDR2 FQGNSA. The CDR3 is CASSLAGGQTWRQGKNIQYF. CDR3 sequence (DNA): TGTGCCAGCAGCTTAGCGGGGGGACAGACTTGGCGACAGGGAAAAAACATTCAGTACTTC.

In its sample, this clonotype was seen a few times. V gene TRBV7-9 combines with J gene TRBJ2-3; the D call may be TRBD1 or TRBD2 (6 bases each). Germline-derived CDR1 and CDR2 are SEHNR and FQNEAQ (reference sequence). V was trimmed by 5 bases and J by 4 bases, leaving 22 bases between them. CDR3 length equals 17 residues. The DNA of the CDR3 is TGTGCCAGCAGCGTGACGTGGGGGGCAGTTATCGCAGATACGCAGTATTTT. This encodes CASSVTWGAVIADTQYF. Complete variable domain (other parts from reference TRBV7-9 and TRBJ2-3): DTGVSQNPRHKITKRGQNVTFRCDPISEHNRLYWYRQTLGQGPEFLTYFQNEAQLEKSRLLSDRFSAERPKGSFSTLEIQRTEQGDSAMYLCASSVTWGAVIADTQYFGPGTRLTVL.

V and J are TRBV9 and TRBJ2-5; no definite D call. CDR1 is SGDLS, CDR2 YYNGEE, per germline. V was shortened by 0 bases and J by 2 bases, with 8 bases between the two germline ends. The CDR3 has 14 amino acids. The CDR3 is CASSVGNEQETQYF. CDR3 bases: TGTGCCAGCAGCGTAGGGAACGAACAAGAGACCCAGTACTTC.

This clonotype was observed a few times. The V and J genes are TRBV28 and TRBJ2-1; 9 bases agree with TRBD2. This CDR3 is built from 15 residues. V lost 6 bases, J lost 8 bases, and 11 bases stayed unmatched. The germline V gene has CDR1 MDHEN and CDR2 SYDVKM. The CDR3 loop reads CASRRTSGLHDEQFF. In DNA form, the CDR3 reads TGTGCCAGCAGACGTACTAGCGGGTTACACGATGAGCAGTTCTTC.

This clonotype was detected a few times. The chain uses TRBV3-1 and TRBJ2-3; D may be TRBD2 (6 bases). In germline, CDR1 is LGHDT, CDR2 YNNKEL (reference sequence). With 0 bases removed from V and 1 base from J, the gap between germline ends came to 14 bases. The CDR3 is made up of 17 amino acids. The DNA of the CDR3 is TGTGCCAGCAGCCAAGATCGGGGGATCAGTGGCACAGATACGCAGTATTTT. It translates to CASSQDRGISGTDTQYF.

This clonotype was counted between two and nine times. This sequence joins TRBV29-1 and TRBJ1-1; 8 positions match TRBD1. This CDR3 region has 14 residues. Germline-derived CDR1 and CDR2 are SQVTM and ANQGSEA. The junction had 6 bases not matched to a gene; V was cut back by 0 bases and J by 6 bases. Written as DNA, the CDR3 is TGCAGCGTTGAAGATGGGGACAGGAGGGCTGAAGCTTTCTTT. Its translation: CSVEDGDRRAEAFF.

Only a few counts were recorded for this clonotype. The gene calls are TRBV10-3 and TRBJ2-5; 7 positions agree with TRBD2. The CDR3 covers 16 residues. The trim removed 5 bases at V and 0 bases at J, leaving 9 bases unmatched. CDR1 and CDR2 (germline): ENHRY, SYGVKD. The CDR3 DNA sequence: TGTGCCATCAGTCCAAACCCTAGCGGTTACCAAGAGACCCAGTACTTC. Translating it yields CAISPNPSGYQETQYF.

This clonotype was detected ten times or more. The gene calls are TRBV12-3 or TRBV12-4 and TRBJ2-7; TRBD1 is a possible D gene (6 bases). The ends were cut back, 5 bases at V and 2 bases at J, with 13 bases in the middle. This CDR3 is built from 14 residues. CDR3 nucleotide sequence: TGTGCCAGCAGTGTGACAGGCGGTACCTACGAGCAGTACTTC. Translation gives CASSVTGGTYEQYF.

This sequence joins TRBV6-2 or TRBV6-3 and TRBJ1-5, with 7 positions matching TRBD1. CDR3 size: 16 residues. V shed 6 bases, J shed 2 bases, and the junction held 10 bases outside the gene matches. Per germline, CDR1 MNHEY and CDR2 SVGEGT. CDR3 sequence: CASRYSDRLGNQPQHF. The CDR3 coding sequence is TGTGCCAGCAGATATTCGGACAGGTTGGGCAATCAGCCCCAGCATTTT.

The chain links TRBV6-2 or TRBV6-3 to TRBJ2-1; 8 bases fit TRBD2. V shed 6 bases and J 6 bases; nucleotides not matched to a gene: 10. The CDR3 has 15 amino acids. Germline CDR1 reads MNHEY; CDR2 reads SVGEGT. DNA for the CDR3: TGTGCCAGCAGAGCCCGGGGGGGCTCGTTCAATGAGCAGTTCTTC. Encoded protein: CASRARGGSFNEQFF.

This clonotype turned up a few times. The chain is built from TRBV30 and TRBJ1-5, with a weak D call TRBD1 (6 bases). Germline V gene data show CDR1 as GTSNPN and CDR2 as SVGIG (reference sequence). The CDR3 extends over 13 amino acids. With 2 bases removed from V and 6 bases from J, the gap between germline ends came to 11 bases. Here the CDR3 DNA reads TGTGCCTGGAGTATGGGACAAACTCAGCCCCAGCATTTT. Its protein product is CAWSMGQTQPQHF.

The gene calls are TRBV4-1 and TRBJ1-1; D possibly corresponds to TRBD1 (6 bases). V lost 0 bases to trimming and J lost 0 bases, with 8 bases between them. CDR1 MGHRA and CDR2 YSYEKL come from the germline V gene. This CDR3 contains 15 residues. For the CDR3, the DNA is TGCGCCAGCAGCCAAGAGGGGGGCGTGAACACTGAAGCTTTCTTT. Amino acids: CASSQEGGVNTEAFF.